Listed here is a single T cell receptor (beta chain). This entry belongs to a study of early T cells in non-severe SARS-CoV-2 infection. TCRdb called the 5' RACE reads again in MiXCR, with one record for every CDR3 protein. The sample has around 30,000 distinct CDR3 sequences, about 4% seen once; the top ten hold under 4.5%. Sequenced sample: whole blood. The TCR originated in an adult who was a healthcare worker with PCR-confirmed SARS-CoV-2 infection or an uninfected control (not recorded which).

CDR3 nucleotide sequence: TGCAGCGTCCGGACCGGGGGGACAGATACGCAGTATTTT. Protein sequence: CSVRTGGTDTQYF. The gene calls are TRBV29-1 and TRBJ2-3; 7 nucleotides line up with TRBD2. The CDR3 length is 13 residues. Germline V lookup: CDR1 SQVTM, CDR2 ANQGSEA. J was trimmed by 3 bases and V by 6 bases; bases with no gene match: 6.